The 32 T cell receptor beta chains in this list originate from one sample, sequenced in a study of CD8+ T cells in alopecia areata. Sample treatment: oral pan-JAK inhibitor, 5-10 mg twice daily. Sequencing templates came from extracted RNA that was reverse transcribed into cDNA. Using immunoSEQ multiplex PCR, the repertoire was profiled, and TCRdb retains in-frame clones only, with some absent. Among approximately 110,000 clones listed, under 60% were seen once. This material consisted of CD8+ T cells sorted from blood, taken at week 24, from a patient treated with tofacitinib. All receptors derive from a human donor with alopecia areata.

J is TRBJ2-3 and V is TRBV9, with D possibly TRBD1 on 5 matching bases. The ends were cut back, 0 bases at V and 4 bases at J, with 6 bases in the middle. Germline lookup yields CDR1 SGDLS and CDR2 YYNGEE. The CDR3 runs 13 residues. CDR3 sequence: CASSVAGSDTQYF. CDR3 sequence (DNA): TGTGCCAGCAGCGTAGCAGGGTCAGATACGCAGTATTTT.

The genes are TRBV13 and TRBJ2-3; D uncertain. The CDR3 consists of 12 residues. Germline CDR1 is PRHDT and CDR2 is FYEKMQ (reference sequence). V was pared by 2 bases and J by 4 bases, with 4 bases between. The CDR3 sequence: CASSLKPDTQYF. As DNA, the CDR3 is TGTGCCAGCAGCTTAAAACCAGATACGCAGTATTTT.

V is TRBV4-1 and J is TRBJ1-5, with D hard to call. V gave up 0 bases and J gave up 4 bases, with 13 bases separating them. Germline-derived CDR1 and CDR2 are MGHRA and YSYEKL. The CDR3 length is 16 residues. CDR3 sequence (DNA): TGCGCCAGCAGCCAAGATTACGACCCTGGGAATCAGCCCCAGCATTTT. Translation gives CASSQDYDPGNQPQHF.

This clone was seen a handful of times. The genes are TRBV7-9 and TRBJ2-7; 7 bases are a match to TRBD1. Germline trimming cut 6 bases from V and 4 bases from J; bases unmatched to any gene: 9. The CDR3 is made up of 14 amino acids. The germline CDR1 and CDR2 sequences are SEHNR and FQNEAQ (reference sequence). In nucleotides, the CDR3 is TGTGCCAGCAGATCGGACAGGCGTCGGTACGAGCAGTACTTC. Residues: CASRSDRRRYEQYF.

This clone turned up a few times. The J gene is TRBJ2-2, the V gene TRBV7-9; the match to TRBD2 covers 9 bases. J gave up 3 bases and V 8 bases, and 4 bases lay outside the gene matches. CDR3 length: 14 amino acids. Per the germline V gene, CDR1 is SEHNR and CDR2 is FQNEAQ (reference sequence). CDR3 DNA sequence: TGTGCCAGCCCGTTAGCGGGAGACACCGGGGAGCTGTTTTTT. Protein product: CASPLAGDTGELFF.

The genes are TRBV18 and TRBJ2-5, with 9 bases matching TRBD1. There are 13 residues in the CDR3. Germline V gene data show CDR1 as KGHSH and CDR2 as LQKENI. J lost 5 bases, V lost 8 bases, and 6 bases had no gene match. Here the CDR3 DNA reads TGTGCCAGCCGAGACAGGGGGTCGGAGACCCAGTACTTC. Encoded protein: CASRDRGSETQYF.

V usage is TRBV6-9 and J usage is TRBJ2-5; 11 positions agree with TRBD2. The CDR3 length is 15 residues. Germline loops: CDR1 MNHGY, CDR2 SVAAGI. V lost 3 bases and J lost 1; bases outside the gene matches: 1. The CDR3: CASSYTSGGQETQYF. CDR3 coding DNA: TGTGCCAGCAGTTACACTAGCGGGGGCCAAGAGACCCAGTACTTC.

The chain recombines TRBV2 with TRBJ1-5; a possible D gene is TRBD1 (5 bases). This CDR3 has 14 amino acids. The V end was cut by 7 bases, the J end by 5 bases, with 15 bases between. Germline-derived CDR1 and CDR2 are SNHLY and FYNNEI. The CDR3 DNA reads TGTGCCAGCATGGGGCTTACGGGGGATCAGCCCCAGCATTTT. It specifies CASMGLTGDQPQHF.

A few counts support this clone. V gene TRBV29-1 combines with J gene TRBJ2-2; D is ambiguous. Trimming took off 4 bases at V and 8 bases at J, with 5 bases between the two ends. This CDR3 spans 10 amino acids. Germline V gives CDR1 SQVTM, CDR2 ANQGSEA. The CDR3 coding sequence is TGCAGCGTTGTCGCGGGGGAGCTGTTTTTT. Protein product: CSVVAGELFF.

The chain employs TRBV6-5 and TRBJ1-1; perhaps TRBD1 as D (6 bases). Deletions cut 6 bases from V and 4 bases from J, with 12 bases between. Germline CDR1 MNHEY, CDR2 SVGAGI. The CDR3 covers 13 residues. The chain's CDR3 is CASSPDRLTEAFF. The CDR3 region has the DNA TGTGCCAGCAGCCCTGACAGGCTCACTGAAGCTTTCTTT.

The chain joins TRBV5-1 to TRBJ2-1; 7 bases align to TRBD1. In germline, CDR1 is SGHRS, CDR2 YFSETQ. This CDR3 contains 15 residues. The ends lost 2 bases at V and 2 bases at J; junction bases unmatched: 4. The CDR3 protein is CASSFVRGPYNEQFF. DNA of the CDR3: TGCGCCAGCAGCTTTGTTAGGGGGCCCTACAATGAGCAGTTCTTC. The full variable domain, in which reference TRBV5-1 and TRBJ2-1 provide the parts outside the CDR3, is KAGVTQTPRYLIKTRGQQVTLSCSPISGHRSVSWYQQTPGQGLQFLFEYFSETQRNKGNFPGRFSGRQFSNSRSEMNVSTLELGDSALYLCASSFVRGPYNEQFFGPGTRLTVL.

The chain recombines TRBV6-6 with TRBJ1-1; D is unclear. Germline V CDR1 and CDR2: MNHNY, SVGAGI (reference sequence). The CDR3 has 11 amino acids. V was trimmed by 8 bases and J by 3 bases, leaving 7 bases between them. The CDR3 DNA sequence: TGTGCCAGCCGCATTTACACTGAAGCTTTCTTT. Its protein is CASRIYTEAFF.

The chain recombines TRBV9 with TRBJ1-4, with D uncertain. V was pared by 0 bases and J by 8 bases, with 2 bases between. Germline values: CDR1 SGDLS, CDR2 YYNGEE. The CDR3 runs 11 residues. The CDR3 here is CASSVGEKLFF. The CDR3 DNA reads TGTGCCAGCAGCGTAGGGGAAAAACTGTTTTTT.

This clone has a handful of counts. The rearrangement links TRBV9 to TRBJ1-2, with D maybe TRBD1 (6 bases). The germline CDR1 and CDR2 sequences are SGDLS and YYNGEE. Trimming pared 0 bases from V and 1 base from J, leaving 16 bases between. The CDR3 consists of 17 residues. The CDR3 is CASSVARDTVINYGYTF. Written as DNA, the CDR3 is TGTGCCAGCAGCGTAGCGAGGGACACCGTAATTAACTATGGCTACACCTTC.

The chain carries TRBV9 and TRBJ2-5; D remains ambiguous. Looked up from germline, CDR1 is SGDLS and CDR2 is YYNGEE. CDR3 length equals 14 residues. Trimming stripped 0 bases from V and 2 bases from J, with 8 bases between. CDR3 sequence (DNA): TGTGCCAGCAGCGTAGGTGGCATACAAGAGACCCAGTACTTC. Translated: CASSVGGIQETQYF.

The V and J genes are TRBV15 and TRBJ1-4; tentative D call: TRBD1 (5 bases). CDR3 length: 16 amino acids. The germline V and J ends were trimmed by 0 bases and 8 bases, with 16 bases remaining between them. From germline, CDR1 is LNHNV and CDR2 YYDKDF (reference sequence). CDR3 amino acids: CATSREPGRGHEKLFF. The CDR3, as DNA: TGTGCCACCAGCAGAGAACCGGGCCGCGGACACGAAAAACTGTTTTTT.

The chain is built from TRBV6-6 and TRBJ2-2; 8 bases match TRBD2. This CDR3 comprises 15 residues. The ends lost 4 bases at V and 2 bases at J; junction bases unmatched: 3. Germline CDR1 is MNHNY and CDR2 is SVGAGI (reference sequence). For the CDR3, the DNA is TGTGCCAGCAGTTTCCGGGAGGGTAACACCGGGGAGCTGTTTTTT. Translation: CASSFREGNTGELFF.

Worth noting for this clone: In the same sample, other DNA sequences code for this CDR3. This chain uses TRBV9 with TRBJ2-7; 9 bases fit TRBD2. CDR3 length: 14 residues. Germline V gene data show CDR1 as SGDLS and CDR2 as YYNGEE. V trimming: 0 bases; J trimming: 4 bases; junction bases outside the gene matches: 2. The CDR3 here is CASSVGLAGYEQYF. The CDR3 DNA reads TGTGCCAGCAGCGTAGGTCTAGCGGGGTACGAGCAGTACTTC.

The chain couples TRBV4-1 to TRBJ2-2; perhaps TRBD1 as D (7 bases). CDR3 length equals 15 residues. Germline V gene data show CDR1 as MGHRA and CDR2 as YSYEKL. V was trimmed by 4 bases and J by 3 bases, leaving 12 bases between them. The CDR3 region has the DNA TGCGCCAGCAGCCGAGACAGGGAGGACACCGGGGAGCTGTTTTTT. Protein: CASSRDREDTGELFF.

The genes are TRBV9 and TRBJ2-7; D gene unclear. V was cut by 3 bases and J by 5 bases, with 21 bases left in between. CDR1 is SGDLS and CDR2 is YYNGEE in the germline V gene. This CDR3 is built from 16 residues. The CDR3 nucleotides are TGTGCCAGCAGCGCCGCCGGAGCGTGGGGTATGGACGAGCAGTACTTC. Amino acids: CASSAAGAWGMDEQYF.

V is TRBV7-8 and J is TRBJ2-5, with unresolved D. Germline V gene sequence: CDR1 SGHVS, CDR2 FQNEAQ. This CDR3 region has 14 residues. Trimming shortened V by 2 bases and J by 4 bases, and 11 bases separated the two germline ends. In DNA, the CDR3 is TGTGCCAGCAGCTTATGGGGTACGCGAGAGACCCAGTACTTC. Its protein product is CASSLWGTRETQYF. Combining the CDR3 with reference TRBV7-8 and TRBJ2-5 gives the whole variable domain GAGVSQSPRYKVAKRGQDVALRCDPISGHVSLFWYQQALGQGPEFLTYFQNEAQLDKSGLPSDRFFAERPEGSVSTLKIQRTQQEDSAVYLCASSLWGTRETQYFGPGTRLLVL.

The chain links TRBV10-3 to TRBJ2-3; weak D call: TRBD1 (5 bases). The CDR3 is 15 amino acids. Trimming took 8 bases from V and 0 from J, leaving 15 bases between them. Looked up from germline, CDR1 is ENHRY and CDR2 is SYGVKD. CDR3 nucleotides: TGTGCCATCGGTGTCAGGGAAACTAGCACAGATACGCAGTATTTT. It specifies CAIGVRETSTDTQYF.

The rearrangement links TRBV2 to TRBJ2-5; 10 bases line up with TRBD2. This CDR3 comprises 16 residues. Trimming took 3 bases from V and 5 from J; bases not matched to a gene: 9. Germline V gene data show CDR1 as SNHLY and CDR2 as FYNNEI. In nucleotides, the CDR3 is TGTGCCAGCAGTGAGGCTAGCGGGGGCCAACGGGAGACCCAGTACTTC. Its translation: CASSEASGGQRETQYF. Filled out from reference TRBV2 and TRBJ2-5, the complete variable domain reads EPEVTQTPSHQVTQMGQEVILRCVPISNHLYFYWYRQILGQKVEFLVSFYNNEISEKSEIFDDQFSVERPDGSNFTLKIRSTKLEDSAMYFCASSEASGGQRETQYFGPGTRLLVL.

The V gene is TRBV5-1, the J gene TRBJ2-2; no definite D call. Germline-derived CDR1 and CDR2 are SGHRS and YFSETQ. The CDR3 extends over 15 amino acids. Trimming left V 4 bases short and J 3 bases short, with 13 bases between. CDR3 sequence: CASSTDGADTGELFF. The DNA of the CDR3 is TGCGCCAGCAGCACCGACGGAGCCGACACCGGGGAGCTGTTTTTT.

CDR3 protein: CASSLASGLAGVLGEQYF. CDR3 nucleotides: TGTGCCAGCAGCTTAGCGTCCGGACTAGCGGGGGTCCTTGGCGAGCAGTACTTC. V usage is TRBV7-8 and J usage is TRBJ2-7, with TRBD2 identical over 13 bases. Trimming took 0 bases from V and 6 from J; bases not matched to a gene: 11. This CDR3 has 18 residues. Germline-derived CDR1 and CDR2 are SGHVS and FQNEAQ.

This clone was detected only a few times. The chain has TRBV27 and TRBJ1-6; D is unresolved. The CDR3 runs to 14 residues. Germline V gene data show CDR1 as MNHEY and CDR2 as SMNVEV (reference sequence). V gave up 10 bases and J gave up 1 base, with 11 bases separating them. CDR3 protein: CATSPVSYNSPLHF. CDR3 bases: TGTGCCACCTCACCTGTTTCCTATAATTCACCCCTCCACTTT.

This clone was counted many times. The chain uses TRBV6-4 and TRBJ2-2, with D perhaps TRBD2 (5 bases). V was trimmed by 3 bases and J by 7 bases, leaving 12 bases between them. From germline, CDR1 is MRHNA and CDR2 SNTAGT. The CDR3 loop spans 14 amino acids. The CDR3 bases are TGTGCCAGCAGTGAAGGACCCGAGGGCGGGGAGCTGTTTTTT. Translation gives CASSEGPEGGELFF.

There are a few counts of this clone. This sequence joins TRBV29-1 and TRBJ2-5; D remains unclear. The CDR3 loop spans 13 amino acids. Germline CDR1 and CDR2: SQVTM and ANQGSEA. V was shortened by 3 bases and J by 1 base, with 9 bases between the two germline ends. The CDR3 is CSVETFTQETQYF. Here the CDR3 DNA reads TGCAGCGTTGAGACGTTCACCCAAGAGACCCAGTACTTC.

This rearrangement joins TRBV29-1 to TRBJ2-1; 10 positions match TRBD2. CDR3 length: 14 residues. The V gene's germline CDR1 is SQVTM and CDR2 ANQGSEA. The V and J ends lost 5 bases and 3 bases, in that order; junction bases with no gene match: 4. CDR3 bases: TGCAGCGTTAGTAGCGGGGGGTTCTACAATGAGCAGTTCTTC. This encodes CSVSSGGFYNEQFF.

V gene TRBV27 combines with J gene TRBJ2-3; either TRBD1 or TRBD2 may supply D (7 bases each). CDR1 is MNHEY, CDR2 SMNVEV, per germline (reference sequence). The CDR3 is 14 residues long. Trimming took off 2 bases at V and 3 bases at J, with 9 bases between the two ends. The CDR3 bases are TGTGCCAGCAGTTTACAGGGGGGGACAGATACGCAGTATTTT. It yields the protein CASSLQGGTDTQYF.

This clone has just a few counts. The rearrangement joins TRBV19 to TRBJ1-1; possible D gene TRBD1, 5 bases. The ends were cut back, 4 bases at V and 2 bases at J, with 11 bases in the middle. The CDR3 is 14 amino acids. CDR1 and CDR2 (germline): LNHDA, SQIVND (reference sequence). CDR3 nucleotide sequence: TGTGCCAGTAGTAGGATACAGGTTAACACTGAAGCTTTCTTT. It translates to CASSRIQVNTEAFF.

The chain recombines TRBV7-9 with TRBJ2-2; 13 nucleotides line up with TRBD2. In germline, CDR1 is SEHNR, CDR2 FQNEAQ (reference sequence). V was clipped by 5 bases and J by 4 bases; unmatched bases: 7. There are 17 residues in the CDR3. In nucleotides, the CDR3 is TGTGCCAGCAGCCGCGACGGACTAGCGGGGGCCACCGGGGAGCTGTTTTTT. This sequence encodes CASSRDGLAGATGELFF.